In this sample, the clone carrying this T cell receptor (beta chain) turned up once. Its target is unknown. These data originate in a study of cytomegalovirus exposure and HLA in healthy donors. About the research overall: Earlier sequencing of about 179 million T cells yielded fewer than 140 million unique TCR beta sequences.

V gave up 1 base and J gave up 3 bases, with 12 bases separating them. Germline lookup yields CDR1 MDHEN and CDR2 SYDVKM. This CDR3 is 15 amino acids long. Notes on the study in general: Among immune exposure information, only CMV serostatus was available. Among TCR beta chains, those listed as cytomegalovirus-associated numbered about 160.

A multiplex PCR was run with 60 Vbeta primers and 13 Jbeta primers. Per the authors' pipeline: Later, 75 million to 100 million unique TCR beta chains were counted in an analysis, and approximately 9.9 million of them were shared. Assay: immunoSEQ multiplex PCR; the TCRdb copy retains only in-frame clones and omits some. D and trimming come from the DNA, and the V and J calls and clone size come from that table. Among approximately 150,000 clones listed, 75% were seen once. The clonotype originates from a man younger than 30 in good health and CMV-seropositive. V is TRBV28 and J is TRBJ2-5; the D gene is possibly TRBD1 (5 bases). The sequenced sample consisted of PBMCs. The DNA of the CDR3 is TGTGCCAGCAGTTTATTGGGCAGGGCTGAAGAGACCCAGTACTTC. This translates into CASSLLGRAEETQYF. Complete variable domain (other parts from reference TRBV28 and TRBJ2-5): DVKVTQSSRYLVKRTGEKVFLECVQDMDHENMFWYRQDPGLGLRLIYFSYDVKMKEKGDIPEGYSVSREKKERFSLILESASTNQTSMYLCASSLLGRAEETQYFGPGTRLLVL.